Listed below are T cell receptor beta chains from one sample, sequenced in a study of Ad26.COV2.S vaccination and SARS-CoV-2 variants. The data were produced by immunoSEQ multiplex PCR, yet TCRdb's version contains in-frame clones alone and is incomplete. Among 300,000 to 350,000 clones listed, roughly 90% were seen once. The sequenced sample was peripheral blood, obtained in a trial of Ad26.COV2.S vaccine versus placebo. The receptors were gathered from a person aged 18-65 years who received the Ad26.COV2.S COVID-19 vaccine or a placebo. Each CDR3 is given with its conserved first and last residue. The order of the fields is J gene, clone size, V gene, D gene, CDR3 DNA, CDR3 protein. A D gene is named only where the DNA matches it firmly. The size entry is marked missing in some rows and otherwise reads once, few, many or a size class.

TRBJ2-7 | . | TRBV7-9 | . | TGTGCCAGCAGGAACTTCTACGAGCAGTACTTC | CASRNFYEQYF
TRBJ1-1 | few | TRBV5-1 | TRBD1 | TGCGCCAGTACGACAGGGTTGGGCACTGAAGCTTTCTTT | CASTTGLGTEAFF
TRBJ1-1 | . | TRBV19 | . | TGTGCCAGTAGTATCGGCCCCCAAGGCACTGAAGCTTTCTTT | CASSIGPQGTEAFF
TRBJ1-1 | once | TRBV7-2 | . | TGTGCCAGCAGGGGGGGACACCTGAACACTGAAGCTTTCTTT | CASRGGHLNTEAFF
TRBJ1-5 | . | TRBV29-1 | TRBD1 | TGCAGCGTTGAATTACTCGGGACAGGCAATCAGCCCCAGCATTTT | CSVELLGTGNQPQHF
TRBJ2-3 | . | TRBV5-4 | . | TGTGCCAGCAGCTTGGAGGCTATACAAAACACAGATACGCAGTATTTT | CASSLEAIQNTDTQYF
TRBJ1-2 | . | TRBV7-9 | TRBD1 | TGTGCCAGCAGCTTAGACGGGACAGTGATTGACTATGGCTACACCTTC | CASSLDGTVIDYGYTF
TRBJ1-2 | . | TRBV6-5 | . | TGTGCCAGCAGCCCCCAGGGGTCCTTTAGCACCTTC | CASSPQGSFSTF
TRBJ1-5 | . | TRBV11-2 | . | TGTGCCAGCAGCTCCGCCCTAACTAGCAATCAGCCCCAGCATTTT | CASSSALTSNQPQHF
TRBJ1-1 | . | TRBV4-3 | . | TGCGCCAGCAGCCACGCGGGGACCGAAGCTTTCTTT | CASSHAGTEAFF
TRBJ1-3 | . | TRBV7-9 | . | TGTGCCAGCAGCTTAGGAGGAGGGTACCACTCTGGAAACACCATATATTTT | CASSLGGGYHSGNTIYF
TRBJ2-2 | . | TRBV30 | . | TGTGCCTGGAGACGCCAGGGGACCGGGGAGCTGTTTTTT | CAWRRQGTGELFF
TRBJ1-4 | . | TRBV11-2 | . | TGTGCCAGCAGCTTAAGTCGATCGTTGAGCGAAAAACTGTTTTTT | CASSLSRSLSEKLFF
TRBJ1-2 | few | TRBV9 | TRBD1 | TGTGCCAGCAGCGTGGGACAGGGGGCGAAAGGCTACACCTTC | CASSVGQGAKGYTF
TRBJ2-1 | . | TRBV21-1 | . | TGTGCCAGCAGCAAAGGATTAGCGGGAGGCCCCGGCAATGAGCAGTTCTTC | CASSKGLAGGPGNEQFF
TRBJ2-5 | . | TRBV9 | . | TGTGCCAGCAGCACCACCGGGCCCAAAGAGACCCAGTACTTC | CASSTTGPKETQYF
TRBJ2-5 | . | TRBV11-3 | TRBD2 | TGTGCCAGCAGCGTTACTAGCGGCCAAGAGACCCAGTACTTC | CASSVTSGQETQYF
TRBJ1-2 | . | TRBV6-5 | . | TGTGCCAGCAGTTACGGGTACAACTATGGCTACACCTTC | CASSYGYNYGYTF
TRBJ2-4 | . | TRBV4-2 | . | TGTGCCAGCAGCCCGCGACAGCTACTAGCCAAAAACATTCAGTACTTC | CASSPRQLLAKNIQYF
TRBJ2-2 | . | TRBV11-2 | . | TGTGCCAGCAGCTTAAAGAAGGGGCACAGGGGGGAGCTGTTTTTT | CASSLKKGHRGELFF
TRBJ2-7 | . | TRBV12-3/TRBV12-4 | . | TGTGCCAGCAGCTCAGGGAACGAGCAGTACTTC | CASSSGNEQYF
TRBJ2-3 | once | TRBV29-1 | . | TGCAGCGCGGACAGGAGGGACACAGATACGCAGTATTTT | CSADRRDTDTQYF
TRBJ2-7 | . | TRBV2 | . | TGTGCCAGCAGTGATTTGGCGGGGGAGCAGTACTTC | CASSDLAGEQYF
TRBJ1-1 | . | TRBV14 | . | TGTGCCAGCGAACCCCCCCTCGCGTCGGGGAACACTGAAGCTTTCTTT | CASEPPLASGNTEAFF
TRBJ1-4 | . | TRBV10-3 | . | TGTGCCATCAGTGAGGACTTCTCAACTAATGAAAAACTGTTTTTT | CAISEDFSTNEKLFF
TRBJ1-2 | . | TRBV4-3 | . | TGCGCCAGCAGCCAAGAGACAGCCTATGGCTACACCTTC | CASSQETAYGYTF
TRBJ1-2 | . | TRBV5-6 | . | TGTGCCAGCAGCTTGGGAGGGAATGGCTACACCTTC | CASSLGGNGYTF
TRBJ1-6 | many | TRBV7-8 | . | TGTGCCAGCAGCGAGAGCCGGAGGTCACCCCTCCACTTT | CASSESRRSPLHF
TRBJ1-2 | . | TRBV19 | . | TGTGCCAGTAACCAGGGAGGAATTGGCTACACCTTC | CASNQGGIGYTF
TRBJ2-2 | . | TRBV2 | TRBD1 | TGTGCCAGCAGTGAATGGGGACAGGGGCTTACCGGGGAGCTGTTTTTT | CASSEWGQGLTGELFF
TRBJ2-3 | once | TRBV6-6 | . | TGTGCCAGCTATGGGAGAAGCGGTACAGATACGCAGTATTTT | CASYGRSGTDTQYF
TRBJ1-6 | . | TRBV7-9 | . | TGTGCCAGCAGCTTATCAACGGCCGGGTGGAGGGAAGGTAATTCACCCCTCCACTTT | CASSLSTAGWREGNSPLHF
TRBJ1-1 | . | TRBV9 | . | TGTGCCAGCAGACGGGCCCAAACATTTGACCAGAACACTGAAGCTTTCTTT | CASRRAQTFDQNTEAFF
TRBJ2-7 | . | TRBV6-2/TRBV6-3 | . | TGTGCCAGCAGTTCCGGGCTCCTCGGGGCGGACTACTACGAGCAGTACTTC | CASSSGLLGADYYEQYF
TRBJ1-5 | . | TRBV5-6 | . | TGTGCCAGCAGCTTTTGGGTAAAAGGGGTTTATAGCAATCAGCCCCAGCATTTT | CASSFWVKGVYSNQPQHF
TRBJ1-6 | . | TRBV12-3/TRBV12-4 | TRBD1 | TGTGCCAGCAGGACAGGGGTAAATTCACCCCTCCACTTT | CASRTGVNSPLHF
TRBJ1-1 | . | TRBV12-3/TRBV12-4 | . | TGTGCCAGCAGTTTATGGATAAACACTGAAGCTTTCTTT | CASSLWINTEAFF
TRBJ1-2 | . | TRBV30 | . | TGTGCCTGGATAAATGGCGGGCGCCTTGGGGGCTACACCTTC | CAWINGGRLGGYTF
TRBJ1-4 | . | TRBV6-5 | . | TGTGCCAGCAGAGCCGGCGGCGGTGAAAAACTGTTTTTT | CASRAGGGEKLFF
TRBJ1-2 | . | TRBV28 | . | TGTGCCAGCAGTTCGGCAGGAGTCACCTATGGCTACACCTTC | CASSSAGVTYGYTF
TRBJ1-1 | . | TRBV5-1 | . | TGCGCCAGCAGCTTGTACCACACCATGGCCACTGAAGCTTTCTTT | CASSLYHTMATEAFF
TRBJ2-1 | . | TRBV11-3 | . | TGTGCCAGCAGCTCCGCAGGGAGCGGGCAAGCTTACAATGAGCAGTTCTTC | CASSSAGSGQAYNEQFF
TRBJ2-3 | . | TRBV7-2 | . | TGTGCCAGCAGCTTAGTGAAGCCGGCGGATACGCAGTATTTT | CASSLVKPADTQYF
TRBJ2-3 | . | TRBV19 | TRBD2 | TGTGCCAGTAGTTCGGGGGGGACAGATACGCAGTATTTT | CASSSGGTDTQYF
TRBJ2-2 | . | TRBV7-9 | . | TGTGCCAGCAGCTCCTCATCGGGCACCGGGGAGCTGTTTTTT | CASSSSSGTGELFF
TRBJ1-2 | . | TRBV5-1 | . | TGCGCCAGCAGCTCGCCGGACAATTACGACTATGGCTACACCTTC | CASSSPDNYDYGYTF